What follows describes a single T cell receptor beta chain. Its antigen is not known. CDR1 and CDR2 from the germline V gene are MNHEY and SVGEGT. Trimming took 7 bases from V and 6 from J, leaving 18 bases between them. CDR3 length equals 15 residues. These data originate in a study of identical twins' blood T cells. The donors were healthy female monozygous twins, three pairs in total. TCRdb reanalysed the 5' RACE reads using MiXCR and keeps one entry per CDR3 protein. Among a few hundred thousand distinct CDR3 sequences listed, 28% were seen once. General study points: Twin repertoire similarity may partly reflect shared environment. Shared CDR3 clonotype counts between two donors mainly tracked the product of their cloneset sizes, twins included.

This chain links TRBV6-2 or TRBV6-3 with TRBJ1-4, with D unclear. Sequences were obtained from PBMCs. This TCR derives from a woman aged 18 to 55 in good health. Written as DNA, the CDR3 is TGTGCCAGCACCCCGGCCGGCAGCATACATGAAAAACTGTTTTTT. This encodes CASTPAGSIHEKLFF.